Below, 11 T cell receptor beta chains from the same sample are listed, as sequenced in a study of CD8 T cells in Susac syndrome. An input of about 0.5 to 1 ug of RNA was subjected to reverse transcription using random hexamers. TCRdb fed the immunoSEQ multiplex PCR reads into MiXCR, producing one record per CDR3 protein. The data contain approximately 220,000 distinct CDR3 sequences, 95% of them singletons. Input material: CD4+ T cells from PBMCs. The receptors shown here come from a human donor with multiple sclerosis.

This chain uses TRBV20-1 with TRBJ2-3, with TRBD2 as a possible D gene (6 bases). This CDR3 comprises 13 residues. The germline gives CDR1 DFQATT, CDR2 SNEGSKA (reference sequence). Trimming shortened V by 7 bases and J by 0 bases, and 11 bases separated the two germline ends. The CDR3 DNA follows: TGCAGTGTAACGGGGACTAGCACAGATACGCAGTATTTT. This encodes CSVTGTSTDTQYF.

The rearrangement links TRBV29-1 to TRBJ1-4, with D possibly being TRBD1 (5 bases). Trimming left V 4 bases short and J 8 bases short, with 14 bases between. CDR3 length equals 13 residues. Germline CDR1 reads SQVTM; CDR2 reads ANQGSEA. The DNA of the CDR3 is TGCAGCGTTGGTTCCGGGGGAGAAGAAAAACTGTTTTTT. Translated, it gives CSVGSGGEEKLFF.

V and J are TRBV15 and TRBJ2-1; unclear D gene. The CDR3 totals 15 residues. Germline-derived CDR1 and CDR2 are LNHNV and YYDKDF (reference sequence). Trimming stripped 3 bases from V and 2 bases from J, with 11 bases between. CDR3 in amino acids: CATSSFKDPYNEQFF. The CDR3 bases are TGTGCCACCAGCAGCTTTAAAGACCCCTACAATGAGCAGTTCTTC.

The CDR3 region has the DNA TGTGCCAGCAGCCTGGGACAGGGGGCGAGTCTTAACTATGGCTACACCTTC. Protein sequence: CASSLGQGASLNYGYTF. The gene calls are TRBV3-1 and TRBJ1-2, with 12 bases matching TRBD1. The germline V gene encodes CDR1 LGHDT and CDR2 YNNKEL (reference sequence). Trimming removed 4 bases from V and 1 base from J; junction bases left unmatched: 7. This CDR3 has 17 residues.

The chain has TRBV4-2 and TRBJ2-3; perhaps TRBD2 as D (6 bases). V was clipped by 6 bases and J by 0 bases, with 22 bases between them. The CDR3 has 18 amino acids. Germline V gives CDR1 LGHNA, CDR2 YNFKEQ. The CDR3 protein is CASSPSGRGALSTDTQYF. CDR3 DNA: TGTGCCAGCAGTCCCAGTGGTCGCGGGGCCCTAAGCACAGATACGCAGTATTTT.

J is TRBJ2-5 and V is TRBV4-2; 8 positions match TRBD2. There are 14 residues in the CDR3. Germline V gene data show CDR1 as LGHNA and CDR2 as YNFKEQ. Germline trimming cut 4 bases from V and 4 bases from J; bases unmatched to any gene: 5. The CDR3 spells CASSPGGAGETQYF. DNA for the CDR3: TGTGCCAGCAGCCCCGGGGGGGCAGGAGAGACCCAGTACTTC.

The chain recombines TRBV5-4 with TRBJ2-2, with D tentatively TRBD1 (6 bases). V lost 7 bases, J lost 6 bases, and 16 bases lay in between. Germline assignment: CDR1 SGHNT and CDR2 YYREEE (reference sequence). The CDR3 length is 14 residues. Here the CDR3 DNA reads TGTGCCAGCGGACCATACAGGGCCGCCGGGGAGCTGTTTTTT. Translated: CASGPYRAAGELFF.

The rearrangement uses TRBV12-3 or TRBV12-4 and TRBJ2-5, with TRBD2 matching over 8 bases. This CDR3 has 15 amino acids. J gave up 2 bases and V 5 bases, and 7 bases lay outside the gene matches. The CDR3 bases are TGTGCCAGCAGTCCCGGGGGGGCCGGACAAGAGACCCAGTACTTC. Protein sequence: CASSPGGAGQETQYF.

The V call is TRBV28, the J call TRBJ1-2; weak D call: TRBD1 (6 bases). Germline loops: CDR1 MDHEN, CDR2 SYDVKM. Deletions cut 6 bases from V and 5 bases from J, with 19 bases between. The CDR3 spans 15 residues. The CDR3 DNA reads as TGTGCCAGCAGCCCCGGGGGGGCTGATGAATATGGCTACACCTTC. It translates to CASSPGGADEYGYTF.

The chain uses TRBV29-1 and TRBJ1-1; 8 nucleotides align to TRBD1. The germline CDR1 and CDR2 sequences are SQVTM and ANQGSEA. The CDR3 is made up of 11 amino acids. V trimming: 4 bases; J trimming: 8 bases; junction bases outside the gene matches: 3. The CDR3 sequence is CSVGRTGEAFF. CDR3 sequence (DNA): TGCAGCGTTGGCCGGACAGGGGAAGCTTTCTTT.

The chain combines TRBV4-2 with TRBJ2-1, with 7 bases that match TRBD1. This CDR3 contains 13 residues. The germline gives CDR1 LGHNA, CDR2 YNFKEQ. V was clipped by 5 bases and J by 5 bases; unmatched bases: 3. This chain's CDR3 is CASSYGTDNEQFF. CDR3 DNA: TGTGCCAGCAGCTACGGGACAGACAATGAGCAGTTCTTC.